A selection of T cell receptor beta chains follows, all from one sample in a study of T-cell memory formation after mild COVID-19. One entry per CDR3 protein, called by TCRdb with MiXCR from the 5' RACE reads. The table lists approximately 99,000 distinct CDR3 sequences, over 15% of them singletons. Sequenced material: PBMCs or a T cell subset sorted from them (not recorded which). These receptors were taken from a man aged 18 to 29 who had mild COVID-19 (a few samples of this study predate the infection). Cell type and time point are not known. Both conserved end residues are part of each CDR3.

>TRBV5-6|TRBJ2-5
CASSLVFLGVGETQYF
>TRBV7-3|TRBJ2-3
CASSFERADTQYF
>TRBV4-3|TRBJ2-7
CASSHRTSGGALYEQYF
>TRBV7-6|TRBJ2-5
CASSTVQGVGETQYF
>TRBV30|TRBJ2-5
CAWSEGISGVRETQYF
>TRBV4-3|TRBJ2-5
CASSQPRWSRRETQYF
>TRBV5-1|TRBJ2-1
CASSLLGGSYNEQFF
>TRBV4-3|TRBJ1-4
CASSQETHRGRDTNEKLFF
>TRBV3-1|TRBJ2-3
CASSQVTLTDTQYF
>TRBV6-1|TRBJ1-5
CASMSRDRDQPQHF
>TRBV3-1|TRBJ2-5
CASSQEARHRGALDPEIQYF
>TRBV5-6|TRBJ1-2
CASSLALANYGYTF
>TRBV7-2|TRBJ1-6
CASSLGAGQVNSPLHF
>TRBV27|TRBJ1-5
CASSLLGDSNQPQHF
>TRBV4-1|TRBJ1-1
CASSLPNQATEAFF
>TRBV6-6|TRBJ1-5
CASMERRGNQPQHF
>TRBV10-3|TRBJ1-4
CAISDRQGKNEKLFF
>TRBV20-1|TRBJ2-5
CSASPLIAAQETQYF
>TRBV4-1|TRBJ1-2
CASRRRTGVDYGYTF
>TRBV11-2|TRBJ2-1
CASSSAGLAAHNEQFF
>TRBV7-2|TRBJ2-1
CASSRTGGDGNEQFF
>TRBV7-2|TRBJ2-5
CASSREFQETQYF
>TRBV6-6|TRBJ2-7
CASSPPWAGGPYEQYF
>TRBV2|TRBJ2-3
CASSPGAGRTDTQYF
>TRBV5-1|TRBJ1-2
CASSLDRENYGYTF